This TCR beta chain was obtained from a study of neoadjuvant nivolumab and ipilimumab in lung cancer. Study-wide results and limits: TCR richness and clonality were higher in tumors than adjacent uninvolved lung.

Some clones are missing from TCRdb's copy, which holds only in-frame ones; the method was immunoSEQ multiplex PCR. Seen here are more than 25,000 clones, approximately 78% observed once, and the top ten hold about 9.4%. Comments on this clone: No antigen is known for it.

The sequence was obtained from an adult with non-small cell lung cancer. Here the sequenced sample was tumor tissue, taken after neoadjuvant nivolumab, alone or with ipilimumab, at or shortly before surgery.

CDR3 bases: TGTGCCATCAGTGGAGAGGCAGCCTATGGCTACACCTTC. Translated, it gives CAISGEAAYGYTF. The V and J genes are TRBV10-3 and TRBJ1-2; D remains unclear. The CDR3 runs 13 residues. The V end was cut by 4 bases, the J end by 4 bases, with 10 bases between. Looked up from germline, CDR1 is ENHRY and CDR2 is SYGVKD.